The 7 T cell receptor beta chains presented below share a single source sample, sequenced in a study of early stage breast cancer tumors (dated by TCRdb to 2016 to 2017). The library was prepared using the immunoSEQ multiplex PCR assay. What TCRdb holds here is the immuneACCESS table cut down to in-frame rearrangements. Part of the clones is not present; checked against another copy, under half of the missing clones reflect an unresolved V gene, and the others are unexplained. For this sample there are tens of thousands of clones; about four fifths appear just once. About a tenth of the sample rests with the top ten. The sequencing input was blood. The receptors derive from a person aged 45 to 60 with breast cancer.

As for this clone: Distinct nucleotide sequences in the sample also encode this CDR3. The rearrangement links TRBV19 to TRBJ2-1, with D tentatively TRBD2 (6 bases). CDR1 is LNHDA, CDR2 SQIVND, per germline (reference sequence). The CDR3 extends over 14 amino acids. Trimming cost V 6 bases and J 4 bases, with 13 bases left between them. The CDR3 protein is CASRPGGTYNEQFF. CDR3 in DNA: TGTGCCAGTAGGCCCGGAGGGACTTACAATGAGCAGTTCTTC. Based on the CDR3 plus reference TRBV19 and TRBJ2-1, the full variable domain is DGGITQSPKYLFRKEGQNVTLSCEQNLNHDAMYWYRQDPGQGLRLIYYSQIVNDFQKGDIAEGYSVSREKKESFPLTVTSAQKNPTAFYLCASRPGGTYNEQFFGPGTRLTVL.

This chain joins TRBV7-6 and TRBJ1-1; 9 bases agree with TRBD1. This CDR3 region has 13 residues. CDR1 and CDR2 from the germline V gene are SGHVS and FNYEAQ. Trimming at V came to 4 bases and at J to 6 bases, leaving 3 bases not matched to a gene. In DNA form, the CDR3 reads TGTGCCAGCAGCTCGGACAGGGGCTCTGAAGCTTTCTTT. Translation gives CASSSDRGSEAFF.

The chain recombines TRBV15 with TRBJ2-7; D is unresolved. Germline V lookup: CDR1 LNHNV, CDR2 YYDKDF (reference sequence). V lost 1 base and J 4 bases, leaving 5 bases between the germline ends. The CDR3 covers 12 residues. The CDR3 spells CATSRVGYEQYF. CDR3 bases: TGTGCCACCAGCAGAGTTGGGTACGAGCAGTACTTC.

This clone was picked up one time. The CDR3 is CASSAGALGAEKLFF. The CDR3 nucleotides are TGTGCCAGCAGTGCTGGGGCACTGGGAGCTGAAAAACTGTTTTTT. This chain connects TRBV2 to TRBJ1-4; the D gene is possibly TRBD1 (5 bases). Deletions cut 4 bases from V and 7 bases from J, with 16 bases between. This CDR3 contains 15 residues. Germline CDR1 is SNHLY and CDR2 is FYNNEI.

The V and J genes are TRBV7-6 and TRBJ1-2; TRBD1 is a possible D gene (6 bases). CDR1 and CDR2 (germline): SGHVS, FNYEAQ. V lost 5 bases, J lost 4 bases, and 11 bases lay in between. The CDR3 extends over 13 amino acids. CDR3 sequence reads: CASSPRGSYGYTF. The CDR3 DNA follows: TGTGCCAGCAGCCCCAGGGGTTCCTATGGCTACACCTTC. Filled out from reference TRBV7-6 and TRBJ1-2, the complete variable domain reads GAGVSQSPRYKVTKRGQDVALRCDPISGHVSLYWYRQALGQGPEFLTYFNYEAQQDKSGLPNDRFSAERPEGSISTLTIQRTEQRDSAMYRCASSPRGSYGYTFGSGTRLTVV.

The V gene is TRBV11-2, the J gene TRBJ1-1; D remains ambiguous. V gave up 0 bases and J gave up 0 bases, with 14 bases separating them. CDR3 length equals 17 residues. Per germline, CDR1 SGHAT and CDR2 FQNNGV. CDR3: CASSLDPRTSMNTEAFF. The CDR3 coding sequence is TGTGCCAGCAGCTTAGATCCACGGACTTCCATGAACACTGAAGCTTTCTTT.

The V and J genes are TRBV6-1 and TRBJ1-1; D gene uncertain. CDR3 length: 15 residues. The germline V gene has CDR1 MNHNS and CDR2 SASEGT. Trimming removed 2 bases from V and 1 base from J, with 11 bases in between. The CDR3 bases are TGTGCCAGCAGTGAAAGATGGGGTCCGAACACTGAAGCTTTCTTT. Translated: CASSERWGPNTEAFF.